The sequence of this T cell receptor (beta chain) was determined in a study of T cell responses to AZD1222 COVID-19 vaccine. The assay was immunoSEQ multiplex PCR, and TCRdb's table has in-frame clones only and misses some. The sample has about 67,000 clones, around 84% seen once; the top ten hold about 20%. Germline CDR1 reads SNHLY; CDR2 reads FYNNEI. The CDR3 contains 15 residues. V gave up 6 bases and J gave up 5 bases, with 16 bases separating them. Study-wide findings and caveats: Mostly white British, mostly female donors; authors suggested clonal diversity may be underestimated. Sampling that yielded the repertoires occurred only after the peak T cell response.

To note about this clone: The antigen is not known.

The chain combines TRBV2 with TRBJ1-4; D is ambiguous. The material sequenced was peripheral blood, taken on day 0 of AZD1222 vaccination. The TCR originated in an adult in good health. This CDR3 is CASRRWESRNEKLFF. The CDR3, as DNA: TGTGCCAGCAGGAGGTGGGAGAGTCGGAATGAAAAACTGTTTTTT.